The TCR beta chain described here comes from a study of naive and memory T cell subsets. An equimolar mix of two oligonucleotides served as the beta constant-region primer for TRBC1 and TRBC2. TCRdb independently ran MiXCR on the UMI-ligation and nested PCR reads; one entry per CDR3 protein. The sample lists 130,000 to 150,000 distinct CDR3 sequences, about 18% seen once, with roughly 0.14% in the top ten. Germline CDR1 and CDR2: SGHTA and FQGNSA. Trimming shortened V by 5 bases and J by 4 bases, and 9 bases separated the two germline ends. The CDR3 contains 13 residues. This rearrangement joins TRBV7-2 to TRBJ1-5; D is unclear. This clonotype was obtained from a human donor in good health. The sample comprised naive CD4+ T cells from blood. CDR3 in amino acids: CASSRTENQPQHF. The CDR3 DNA sequence: TGTGCCAGCAGCCGTACAGAGAATCAGCCCCAGCATTTT.